This T cell receptor (beta chain) was sequenced during a study of T cells after yellow fever vaccination. On the study more broadly: Each low-cell-number fraction was prepared by means of SMART-Seq v4 Ultra Low Input.

Germline V lookup: CDR1 LNHNV, CDR2 YYDKDF (reference sequence). V was pared by 3 bases and J by 5 bases, with 5 bases of the junction left unmatched. The CDR3 totals 14 residues. Template switching with 5'RACE generated the TCR cDNA and added a universal primer site and UMIs. TCRdb re-called the 5' RACE reads through MiXCR, storing one row per CDR3 protein. The table includes around 250,000 distinct CDR3 sequences, 6.9% detected once. The table lists this clonotype with a few counts. Its antigen is not known. Study-level points and caveats: Contamination of FACS-sorted repertoires by abundant clonotypes from the bulk population could occur.

The clonotype comes from a young man who received the YFV17D yellow fever vaccine. This chain joins TRBV15 and TRBJ2-5; TRBD2 matches 8 bases. Sample: CD4+ T cells sorted from PBMCs, taken 15 days after the yellow fever booster vaccination. The CDR3 region is CATSSLGLAETQYF. The CDR3 DNA follows: TGTGCCACCAGCAGCTTAGGACTAGCTGAGACCCAGTACTTC.